Given below is one T cell receptor beta chain in context. The sample originates from a study of blood T cell dynamics during melanoma immunotherapy. In germline, CDR1 is MNHEY, CDR2 SMNVEV (reference sequence). Unmatched junction bases numbered 9, after V lost 3 bases and J lost 7 bases. The CDR3 runs to 15 residues. Time point: week 3, after first cycle of checkpoint inhibitor. Clones were sequenced by immunoSEQ multiplex PCR, and TCRdb holds only the in-frame ones, with some missing. The sample has about 6,300 clones; roughly 87% are singletons. This specimen consisted of blood, obtained from a patient treated with checkpoint blockade. This clonotype was obtained from a human donor with melanoma. The V call is TRBV27, the J call TRBJ2-7; 10 bases line up with TRBD1. The CDR3: CASSFIGDRGREQYF. In DNA, the CDR3 is TGTGCCAGCAGTTTCATCGGGGACAGGGGACGAGAGCAGTACTTC.